This T cell receptor (beta chain) was obtained from a study of OX40 agonist ivuxolimab in advanced cancers. About the full investigation: The costimulatory receptor OX40 (CD134) was targeted by ivuxolimab, a fully human IgG2 agonistic monoclonal antibody. Three dose-escalation patients achieved partial responses, one with hepatocellular carcinoma and two with cutaneous melanoma. Intravenous ivuxolimab was administered to patients every 2 weeks at six dose levels: 0.01, 0.1, 0.3, 1.5, 3 and 10 mg/kg. The purpose of peripheral TCRbeta sequencing was to test whether ivuxolimab changed TCR sequence diversity and led to clonal T-cell expansion. The monotherapy dose-escalation portion (N ≈ 52 patients) of the phase I ivuxolimab trial is reported in the paper. Of the roughly 52 dose-escalation patients, hepatocellular carcinoma was present in roughly 19, melanoma in approximately 15, renal cell carcinoma in 9 and head and neck cancer in 9. Prior anti-PD-1, anti-PD-L1 or anti-CTLA-4 therapy was permitted, and 30% to 45% of dose-escalation patients had received checkpoint inhibitors. In the dose-escalation cohort, 82.7% of patients were male, and the mean age was around 60 years, with a range of about 23 to 85.

For sequencing of the TCRbeta CDR3 region, genomic DNA was extracted from the sorted cells. The immunoSEQ Assay was used for sequencing of TCRbeta CDR3 regions. Imported from immuneACCESS, the table was reduced by TCRdb to in-frame sequences with V and J called. These copies leave out some clones; in studies compared against another copy, an unresolved V gene accounts for under half, and the cause of the remainder is not known. This sample is represented by some 85,000 clones; 75% to 95% of them were singletons. The ten largest account for 2.3% of the sample. As to this clone: What this receptor recognizes is not known. Per-nucleotide qualities are absent, and no much larger clonotype sits a single base away.

The trim is 4 bases for V and 9 bases for J, with a gap of 8 bases between the germline ends. Its CDR3 holds 11 amino acids, cysteine through phenylalanine. The entry retains the CDR3 DNA only, 33 bases that are in frame from base 1. The germline V gene supplies CDR1 SGHTS and CDR2 YDEGEE. Overall study results and their limits: Which antigens the clonally expanded peripheral T cells were specific for was not determined. At doses from 0.1 to 3.0 mg/kg, clonal expansion was seen in both CD4+ and CD8+ blood T cells between baseline and week 6. Low levels of normalized T-cell clonal expansion were also seen in some patients who did not respond. In partial responders in the 0.1-3.0 mg/kg groups, normalized peripheral clonal expansion was found to be among the lowest, especially among CD8+ T cells. After ivuxolimab, CD8+ T cells had more expanded clones than CD4+ T cells on average.

Patients with autoimmune disease history or receiving systemic immunosuppression were excluded from the trial. In every dose cohort, peripheral blood was drawn for TCR sequencing at baseline, cycle 4 day 1, and cycle 7 day 1. The samples were drawn from a first-in-human, open-label, multicenter phase I dose-escalation trial of ivuxolimab. The trial enrolled adults with locally advanced or metastatic head and neck squamous cell, hepatocellular, melanoma or renal cell carcinoma. Before TCR sequencing, CD4+ T cells and CD8+ T cells from peripheral blood were sorted into separate populations. In this chain, TRBV5-8 is recombined with TRBJ1-5; no D gene can be assigned with confidence. This specimen was CD4+ or CD8+ T cells sorted from blood, taken in a trial of the OX40 agonist ivuxolimab. This TCR derives from an adult with an advanced solid tumor such as melanoma, head and neck, liver or kidney cancer. The CDR3 protein is CASSLEGPQHF. The sequenced DNA is TGTGCCAGCAGCCTAGAGGGGCCCCAGCATTTT.